The table lists the clone carrying this T cell receptor beta chain with a few counts. Antigen unknown. As to treatment: roughly 10-day PBMC culture with coronavirus spike peptide pools or control peptides (ViraFEST assay). Using peptide pools, antigen-specific T cells were expanded in ViraFEST before TCRs were sequenced. The study sequenced cultured CD4+ T cell DNA using the Oncomine TCR Beta short-read assay. In TCRdb, the PCR reads were re-called with MiXCR into one record per CDR3 protein. The data show 3,000 or so distinct CDR3 sequences, with 20% to 25% seen just once and 40% to 50% held by the top ten. The data originate from a study of vaccination and CD4 T cells after COVID-19. Regarding the study as a whole: A comparatively limited set of convalescent patients was examined, with no early post-infection timepoints. Median approximately 84% of reactive clones detected in convalescent patients emerged only post-vaccination.

Germline V lookup: CDR1 DFQATT, CDR2 SNEGSKA (reference sequence). Germline trimming cut 6 bases from V and 8 bases from J; bases unmatched to any gene: 12. The CDR3 length is 15 residues. The specimen sequenced was CD4+ T cells from blood, cultured in vitro. This rearrangement joins TRBV20-1 to TRBJ2-1; 11 bases align to TRBD2. The TCR comes from a human donor who had recovered from COVID-19. The CDR3 DNA sequence: TGCAGTGCCAACAACCCTAGCGGGGGGTTCGATGAGCAGTTCTTC. Its protein is CSANNPSGGFDEQFF.